This T cell receptor beta chain is from a study of CD8+ T cells in alopecia areata. Regarding the study as a whole: In blood and scalp, many expanded lesional clones persisted during tofacitinib. Lesional tissue from the scalp (especially in alopecia totalis/universalis) showed higher clonality than normal scalp.

The CDR3 is 13 residues long. Germline V gene sequence: CDR1 SQVTM, CDR2 ANQGSEA. J gave up 8 bases and V 4 bases, and 4 bases lay outside the gene matches. To note about this clone: Its cognate antigen is unknown.

Specified treatment: oral pan-JAK inhibitor, 5-10 mg twice daily. In alopecia areata patients, both lesional scalp punch biopsies and peripheral blood were collected. RNA, once extracted, was reverse transcribed into cDNA for use as the sequencing template. Some clones are missing from TCRdb's copy, which holds only in-frame ones; the method was immunoSEQ multiplex PCR. Among 200,000 or so clones listed, approximately 38% were seen once. The TCR originated in a human donor with alopecia areata. The rearrangement uses TRBV29-1 and TRBJ2-1; 11 bases line up with TRBD2. The material was CD4+ T cells sorted from blood, obtained at approximately week 30, from a patient treated with tofacitinib. The CDR3 spells CSVGSGRAHEQFF. For the CDR3, the DNA is TGCAGCGTTGGTAGCGGGAGGGCCCATGAGCAGTTCTTC.